The present T cell receptor beta chain was sequenced within a study of OX40 agonist ivuxolimab in advanced cancers. About the study as a whole: Ivuxolimab was an agonistic, fully human IgG2 monoclonal antibody directed against OX40 (CD134), a costimulatory receptor. Intravenous ivuxolimab was administered to patients every 2 weeks at six dose levels: 0.01, 0.1, 0.3, 1.5, 3 and 10 mg/kg. Among the approximately 50 dose-escalation patients, around 20 had hepatocellular carcinoma, some 15 melanoma, 9 renal cell carcinoma and 9 head and neck cancer. In the dose-escalation cohort, 82.7% of patients were male, and the mean age was roughly 60 years with a range of roughly 20 to 85. Patients were allowed to have had prior anti-PD-1, anti-PD-L1 or anti-CTLA-4 therapy, and around 40% of the dose-escalation patients had previously received checkpoint inhibitors. Partial responses occurred in three dose-escalation patients: two with cutaneous melanoma and one with hepatocellular carcinoma. Peripheral TCRbeta sequencing aimed to test whether ivuxolimab altered TCR sequence diversity and caused clonal T-cell expansion. The paper covers the monotherapy dose-escalation part of the phase I ivuxolimab trial, which included N of about 56 patients. The paper's findings and limits, for the study overall: Clonal expansion of both CD4+ and CD8+ blood T cells was observed from baseline to week 6 at doses 0.1 to 3.0 mg/kg. Antigen specificity was not determined for the clonally expanded peripheral T cells. After ivuxolimab, CD8+ T cells had more expanded clones than CD4+ T cells on average. Low levels of normalized T-cell clonal expansion were also seen in some patients who did not respond. In the 0.1-3.0 mg/kg groups, partial responders had among the lowest normalized peripheral clonal expansion, particularly in CD8+ T cells.

Patients with a history of autoimmune disease or receiving systemic immunosuppression were excluded from the trial. Peripheral blood for TCR sequencing was collected from all dose cohorts at baseline, on cycle 4 day 1, and on cycle 7 day 1. The samples were drawn from a first-in-human, open-label, multicenter phase I dose-escalation trial of ivuxolimab. The trial enrolled adults with locally advanced or metastatic head and neck squamous cell, hepatocellular, melanoma or renal cell carcinoma. Before TCR sequencing, CD4+ and CD8+ T cells were separately sorted from peripheral blood. V sheds 0 bases and J sheds 6 bases, leaving 6 bases between their ends. Based on the germline V gene, the CDR1 and CDR2 sequences are SGDLS and YYNGEE. The cysteine opens and the phenylalanine closes a CDR3 of 12 amino acids. Here the CDR3 DNA is all that survives: 36 bases in frame from base 1. Genomic DNA was isolated from the sorted cells so that the TCRbeta CDR3 region could be sequenced. TCRbeta CDR3 regions were sequenced using the immunoSEQ Assay. TCRdb's version of the immuneACCESS table is confined to in-frame rearrangements and falls short of the full clone set. An unresolved V gene accounts for under half of the shortfall where checked; the remainder is of unknown origin. The sample yields about 75,000 clones; around 83% were counted once. The top ten clonotypes cover nearly 8% of the sample.

This clone turned up a few times. Its antigen remains undetermined. No per-base quality is available; no much larger clone lies one base away. Recombination joined TRBV9 with TRBJ1-2, with the D segment identity uncertain. Sequencing was performed on CD4+ or CD8+ T cells sorted from blood, taken in a trial of the OX40 agonist ivuxolimab. This receptor was taken from an adult with an advanced solid tumor such as melanoma, head and neck, liver or kidney cancer. The sequence in DNA is TGTGCCAGCAGCGTAGATTGGCATGGCTACACCTTC. Its translation is CASSVDWHGYTF.